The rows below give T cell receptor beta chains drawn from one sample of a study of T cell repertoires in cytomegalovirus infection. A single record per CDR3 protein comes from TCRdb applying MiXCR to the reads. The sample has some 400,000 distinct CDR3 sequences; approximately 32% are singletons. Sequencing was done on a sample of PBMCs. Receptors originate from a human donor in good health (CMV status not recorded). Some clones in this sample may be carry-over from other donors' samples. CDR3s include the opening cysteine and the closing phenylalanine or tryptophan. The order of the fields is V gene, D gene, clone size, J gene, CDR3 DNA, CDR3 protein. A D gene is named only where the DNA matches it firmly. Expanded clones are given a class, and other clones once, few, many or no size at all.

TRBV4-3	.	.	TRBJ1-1	TGCGCCAGCAGCCAAGAGGTTCCTGGGCTCCAGAACAGTGAAGCTTTCTTT	CASSQEVPGLQNSEAFF
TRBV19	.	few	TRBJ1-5	TGTGCCAGTAATTCAGGGGTCAGGGGTGATCAGCCCCAGCATTTT	CASNSGVRGDQPQHF
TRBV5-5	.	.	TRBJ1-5	TGTGCCAGCAGCTTGTTGGGTCTTAGCAATCAGCCCCAGCATTTT	CASSLLGLSNQPQHF
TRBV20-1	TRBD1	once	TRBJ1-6	TGCAGTGCTAGAGTTCGGACAGGGTTGGATTCACCCCTCCACTTT	CSARVRTGLDSPLHF
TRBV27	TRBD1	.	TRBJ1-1	TGTGCCAGCAGTGACAGGGACCCTGTGGACACTGAAGCTTTCTTT	CASSDRDPVDTEAFF
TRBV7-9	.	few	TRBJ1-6	TGTGCCAGCAGCTTAGACGTACAGACTTCACCCCTCCACTTT	CASSLDVQTSPLHF
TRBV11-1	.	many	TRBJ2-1	TGTGCCAGCAGCTTAGACTCCCGGGTTGGGGGTTACAATGAGCAGTTCTTC	CASSLDSRVGGYNEQFF
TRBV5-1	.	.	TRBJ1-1	TGCGCCAGCAGCCCGTCGGGGAGAGACACTGAAGCTTTCTTT	CASSPSGRDTEAFF
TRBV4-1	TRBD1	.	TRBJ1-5	TGCGCCAGCAGCCGACATCCCGGGACAGCCACGGATCAGCCCCAGCATTTT	CASSRHPGTATDQPQHF
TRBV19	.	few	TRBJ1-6	TGTGCCAGTAGTAGCGAGTTCGGGCATTCACCCCTCCACTTT	CASSSEFGHSPLHF
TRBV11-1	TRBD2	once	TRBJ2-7	TGTGCCAGCAGCTTCCCCGCTAGCGGGGGGGCCAGCGAGCAGTACTTC	CASSFPASGGASEQYF
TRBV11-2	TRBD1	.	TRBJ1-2	TGTGCCAGCAGAGACAGGGGCTATGCTGGCTACACCTTC	CASRDRGYAGYTF
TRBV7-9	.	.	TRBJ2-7	TGTGCCAGCAGCCCGAACCTCAGGGGCGAGCAGTACTTC	CASSPNLRGEQYF
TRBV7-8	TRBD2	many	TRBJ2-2	TGTGCCAGCAGCTTGACTAGCGGGGGCCTGGCCGGGGAGCTGTTTTTT	CASSLTSGGLAGELFF
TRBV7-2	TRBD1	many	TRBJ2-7	TGTGCCAGCAGCTCTGGATCCTTGGGACAGGCCTATTACGAGCAGTACTTC	CASSSGSLGQAYYEQYF
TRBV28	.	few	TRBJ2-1	TGTGCCAGCAGTTTCCGACAGGGAGGGTTTCGGGGCAATGAGCAGTTCTTC	CASSFRQGGFRGNEQFF
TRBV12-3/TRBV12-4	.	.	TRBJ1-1	TGTGCCAGCAGTTTGTTGCTCTCCACTGAAGCTTTCTTT	CASSLLLSTEAFF
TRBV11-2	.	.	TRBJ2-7	TGTGCCAGCAGCTTAGTCGGGGACCTCTACTACGAGCAGTACTTC	CASSLVGDLYYEQYF
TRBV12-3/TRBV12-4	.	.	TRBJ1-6	TGTGCCAGCAGTTTACCAGGGAGCAATTCACCCCTCCACTTT	CASSLPGSNSPLHF
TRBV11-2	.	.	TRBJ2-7	TGTGCCAGCAGCTCGGGACACCTCTACGAGCAGTACTTC	CASSSGHLYEQYF
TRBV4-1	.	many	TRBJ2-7	TGCGCCAGCATCAAGGGTAAAACAGGGTACGAGCAGTACTTC	CASIKGKTGYEQYF
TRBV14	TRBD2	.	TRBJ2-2	TGTGCCAGCAGCCAATTTTTGAGCGGGGGGTACACCGGGGAGCTGTTTTTT	CASSQFLSGGYTGELFF
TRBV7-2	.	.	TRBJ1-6	TGTGCCAGCAGCCCCAACCGCTCCTATAATTCACCCCTCCACTTT	CASSPNRSYNSPLHF
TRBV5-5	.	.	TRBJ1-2	TGTGCCAGCAGCCCGACAAGGCGGGGCGCGGATGGCTACACCTTC	CASSPTRRGADGYTF
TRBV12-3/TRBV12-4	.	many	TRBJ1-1	TGTGCCAGCAAGGAGGGCGGCTTGAACACTGAAGCTTTCTTT	CASKEGGLNTEAFF
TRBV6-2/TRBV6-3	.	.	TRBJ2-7	TGTGCCAGCAGTTACCCCACCGGAACCTACGAGCAGTACTTC	CASSYPTGTYEQYF